The 21 T cell receptor beta chains below were found in one sample sequenced in a study of T cell repertoires in cytomegalovirus infection (dated by TCRdb to between 2018 and 2021). These receptors lack a known antigen. What this sample's treatment or condition label stands for: in vitro stimulation with specific CMV peptide epitopes to enrich CMV-specific T cells. The listed sequencing device is Illumina HiSeq 1500. Using fastp trimming at Q25 and MiXCR clonotype assembly, TCRdb reanalyzed the public sequencing data and kept in-frame beta chains. Identical CDR3 protein sequences are pooled into one entry, listed with their most common genes and DNA. The sample records fewer than 650,000 distinct CDR3 sequences, almost 40% of which are singletons. In total, the top ten clones hold 40% to 60% of the sample. The sequencing here drew on cultured PBMCs, taken from culture after CMV antigen stimulation. The receptors originated from a human donor in good health (CMV status not recorded). Some clones in this sample may be carry-over from other donors' samples.

The genes are TRBV7-2 and TRBJ2-1; 13 nucleotides match TRBD2. The junction had 16 bases not matched to a gene; V was cut back by 6 bases and J by 5 bases. CDR3 size: 19 residues. Germline V gene sequence: CDR1 SGHTA, CDR2 FQGNSA. DNA for the CDR3: TGTGCCAGCAGTTTCCGATTCCGGACTAGCGGGGGTACTAACAATGAGCAGTTCTTC. This codes for CASSFRFRTSGGTNNEQFF.

This clonotype was seen at least ten times. The V call is TRBV7-8, the J call TRBJ2-7; 9 bases agree with TRBD2. In germline, CDR1 is SGHVS, CDR2 FQNEAQ. The junction had 25 bases not matched to a gene; V was cut back by 5 bases and J by 5 bases. The CDR3 is 20 residues long. As DNA, the CDR3 is TGTGCCAGCAGCACCCTTCTGGATCTCCCGGGACTAGCAGTCTTAAACGAGCAGTACTTC. The encoded protein is CASSTLLDLPGLAVLNEQYF.

Ten or more counts support this clonotype. J is TRBJ2-2 and V is TRBV24-1; D perhaps matches TRBD2 (6 bases). Trimming removed 5 bases from V and 4 bases from J, with 10 bases in between. The CDR3 spans 14 residues. The germline gives CDR1 KGHDR, CDR2 SFDVKD. The CDR3 DNA reads as TGTGCCACCAGTGGTGGAGGGGTCACCGGGGAGCTGTTTTTT. Protein: CATSGGGVTGELFF.

The J gene is TRBJ2-3, the V gene TRBV6-1; 9 nucleotides agree with TRBD2. CDR3 length: 16 amino acids. Germline V CDR1 and CDR2: MNHNS, SASEGT. V lost 1 base to trimming and J lost 2 bases; unmatched junction nucleotides: 4. The CDR3 DNA is TGTGCCAGCAGTGAAGATCTAGCGGGGATCACAGATACGCAGTATTTT. It yields the protein CASSEDLAGITDTQYF.

This clonotype has only a few counts. The chain employs TRBV4-3 and TRBJ2-5; D gene uncertain. Germline-derived CDR1 and CDR2 are LGHNA and YSLEER. CDR3 length: 15 amino acids. V gave up 0 bases and J gave up 4 bases, with 12 bases separating them. For the CDR3, the DNA is TGCGCCAGCAGCCAAGATCCTGGGGTGGGAGAGACCCAGTACTTC. Its protein product is CASSQDPGVGETQYF.

This clonotype appeared once. The genes are TRBV5-4 and TRBJ2-2; 8 bases are a match to TRBD2. After removal of 0 bases from V and 4 bases from J, the junction contained 2 bases not matched to a gene. The germline V gene has CDR1 SGHNT and CDR2 YYREEE (reference sequence). CDR3 size: 15 residues. CDR3 coding DNA: TGTGCCAGCAGCTTGGACGGGACTAGCACCGGGGAGCTGTTTTTT. This sequence encodes CASSLDGTSTGELFF.

This clonotype turned up a few times. The genes are TRBV5-1 and TRBJ1-2, with no clear D. The CDR3 runs 14 residues. Germline loops: CDR1 SGHRS, CDR2 YFSETQ. Trimming pared 4 bases from V and 4 bases from J, leaving 14 bases between. For the CDR3, the DNA is TGCGCCAGCAGCGCCCCGGAGCGACGCTATGGCTACACCTTC. The encoded protein is CASSAPERRYGYTF. The full variable domain, in which reference TRBV5-1 and TRBJ1-2 provide the parts outside the CDR3, is KAGVTQTPRYLIKTRGQQVTLSCSPISGHRSVSWYQQTPGQGLQFLFEYFSETQRNKGNFPGRFSGRQFSNSRSEMNVSTLELGDSALYLCASSAPERRYGYTFGSGTRLTVV.

The chain is built from TRBV6-6 and TRBJ2-5, with 9 positions matching TRBD2. Per the germline V gene, CDR1 is MNHNY and CDR2 is SVGAGI (reference sequence). V lost 0 bases, J lost 1 base, and 3 bases stayed unmatched. The CDR3 spans 16 residues. The CDR3 DNA follows: TGTGCCAGCAGTTACTCAGCGGGAGGTCCCCAAGAGACCCAGTACTTC. Protein product: CASSYSAGGPQETQYF.

This clonotype has just a few counts. The chain has TRBV6-5 and TRBJ1-5; tentative D call: TRBD1 (6 bases). Per the germline V gene, CDR1 is MNHEY and CDR2 is SVGAGI. V was cut by 2 bases and J by 0 bases, with 11 bases left in between. CDR3 size: 16 residues. This CDR3 reads CASSYGGGGSNQPQHF. The CDR3 DNA reads as TGTGCCAGCAGTTACGGGGGCGGGGGTAGCAATCAGCCCCAGCATTTT.

This clonotype was counted only a few times. CDR3 residues: CASSDIGRGTSSYNEQFF. As DNA, the CDR3 is TGTGCCAGCAGCGATATAGGGCGAGGGACAAGCTCCTACAATGAGCAGTTCTTC. The chain couples TRBV7-8 to TRBJ2-1, with D possibly matching TRBD1 (6 bases). Per germline, CDR1 SGHVS and CDR2 FQNEAQ. The CDR3 runs to 18 residues. V was pared by 5 bases and J by 0 bases, with 20 bases between.

This clonotype turned up a few times. The chain uses TRBV20-1 and TRBJ2-1; TRBD1 matches 7 bases. V lost 0 bases, J lost 4 bases, and 6 bases stayed unmatched. This CDR3 spans 15 amino acids. The germline CDR1 and CDR2 sequences are DFQATT and SNEGSKA (reference sequence). The CDR3 coding sequence is TGCAGTGCTAGAGACGACAGGGCAATATACAATGAGCAGTTCTTC. Translating it yields CSARDDRAIYNEQFF.

The rearrangement links TRBV7-7 to TRBJ2-1; 7 nucleotides align to TRBD1. The CDR3 has 15 amino acids. In germline, CDR1 is SSHAT, CDR2 FNYEAQ (reference sequence). Trimming cost V 5 bases and J 2 bases; bases outside gene matches: 6. The CDR3 sequence is CASSRGTATYNEQFF. As DNA, the CDR3 is TGTGCCAGCAGCCGAGGGACAGCCACCTACAATGAGCAGTTCTTC.

This clonotype was seen a handful of times. This chain uses TRBV7-2 with TRBJ1-2; perhaps TRBD1 as D (5 bases). Germline CDR1 SGHTA, CDR2 FQGNSA. The CDR3 consists of 15 residues. Trimming took off 0 bases at V and 7 bases at J, with 15 bases between the two ends. CDR3 sequence: CASSLAWAGSVGYTF. The CDR3 nucleotides are TGTGCCAGCAGCTTAGCGTGGGCAGGGAGTGTTGGCTACACCTTC. The full variable domain, in which reference TRBV7-2 and TRBJ1-2 provide the parts outside the CDR3, is GAGVSQSPSNKVTEKGKDVELRCDPISGHTALYWYRQSLGQGLEFLIYFQGNSAPDKSGLPSDRFSAERTGGSVSTLTIQRTQQEDSAVYLCASSLAWAGSVGYTFGSGTRLTVV.

This clonotype was detected a few times. The chain links TRBV11-2 to TRBJ2-2; 7 bases match TRBD1. Germline-derived CDR1 and CDR2 are SGHAT and FQNNGV. There are 14 residues in the CDR3. V was pared by 5 bases and J by 6 bases, with 6 bases of the junction left unmatched. The CDR3 here is CASSPGTVSGELFF. CDR3 nucleotide sequence: TGTGCCAGCAGCCCCGGGACAGTGTCCGGGGAGCTGTTTTTT.

This clonotype has a handful of counts. The chain couples TRBV6-1 to TRBJ2-7; D possibly corresponds to TRBD2 (5 bases). This CDR3 region has 14 residues. V lost 5 bases and J 0 bases, leaving 11 bases between the germline ends. Germline CDR1 and CDR2: MNHNS and SASEGT. The chain's CDR3 is CASSRTLSSYEQYF. CDR3 nucleotides: TGTGCCAGCAGTAGGACTCTTAGCTCCTACGAGCAGTACTTC.

This chain connects TRBV7-2 to TRBJ1-3; D is possibly TRBD1 (5 bases). Germline V gene sequence: CDR1 SGHTA, CDR2 FQGNSA. The CDR3 consists of 18 residues. V shed 2 bases and J shed 3 bases, with 20 bases lying between them. Written as DNA, the CDR3 is TGTGCCAGCAGCTTAACCTCTGGTCTAGCAGGGAATGGAAACACCATATATTTT. This sequence encodes CASSLTSGLAGNGNTIYF.

This chain uses TRBV7-2 with TRBJ2-6; TRBD2 matches 7 bases. The CDR3 covers 17 residues. Germline loops: CDR1 SGHTA, CDR2 FQGNSA. After removal of 0 bases from V and 0 bases from J, the junction contained 2 bases not matched to a gene. The CDR3 loop reads CASSLAGGFSGANVLTF. The CDR3 DNA reads TGTGCCAGCAGCTTAGCGGGAGGGTTCTCTGGGGCCAACGTCCTGACTTTC.

The chain joins TRBV4-3 to TRBJ2-1, with TRBD2 identical over 10 bases. Germline loops: CDR1 LGHNA, CDR2 YSLEER. This CDR3 region has 18 residues. V shed 4 bases, J shed 6 bases, and the junction held 15 bases outside the gene matches. The CDR3 sequence is CASSPLSPLAGEGNEQFF. The CDR3 bases are TGCGCCAGCAGCCCCCTCTCCCCTCTAGCGGGAGAGGGCAATGAGCAGTTCTTC.

The chain joins TRBV7-9 to TRBJ2-3; TRBD2 agrees at 9 bases. The germline CDR1 and CDR2 sequences are SEHNR and FQNEAQ (reference sequence). V was pared by 3 bases and J by 0 bases, with 7 bases of the junction left unmatched. The length of the CDR3 is 17 residues. The CDR3 spells CASSFGGLAGSTDTQYF. Here the CDR3 DNA reads TGTGCCAGCAGCTTTGGTGGGCTAGCGGGGAGCACAGATACGCAGTATTTT.

This clonotype was counted a few times. This chain joins TRBV27 and TRBJ2-2; D possibly matches TRBD1 or TRBD2 (5 bases each). V dropped 6 bases and J dropped 3 bases, with 11 bases sitting between them. Germline V CDR1 and CDR2: MNHEY, SMNVEV (reference sequence). The CDR3 extends over 14 amino acids. Written as DNA, the CDR3 is TGTGCCAGCAGGGGGGAACAGTACACCGGGGAGCTGTTTTTT. This gives the protein CASRGEQYTGELFF.

V is TRBV6-1 and J is TRBJ2-1; 7 bases are a match to TRBD2. The CDR3 extends over 18 amino acids. In germline, CDR1 is MNHNS, CDR2 SASEGT. J lost 0 bases, V lost 3 bases, and 11 bases had no gene match. The CDR3 nucleotides read TGTGCCAGCAGTGACCCTCGGAGCGGGGATATCTCCTACAATGAGCAGTTCTTC. Translating it yields CASSDPRSGDISYNEQFF.